A selection of T cell receptor beta chains follows, all from one sample in a study of control samples from healthy donors and cancer patients. Sequenced by immunoSEQ multiplex PCR; TCRdb stores in-frame clones only, minus some. The sample comprises fewer than 95,000 clones, more than 75% of which are singletons, and more than 20% rests with the top ten. Sequencing input: blood. All receptors come from a man aged 30 to 39 in good health. CDR3s include the opening cysteine and the closing phenylalanine or tryptophan. Each record gives: J gene, V gene, clone size, D gene, CDR3 length, CDR3 protein, CDR3 DNA. D genes are given only for firm matches. A clone size is listed for some rows: how often the clone was seen (once, few, many), or a class if it is expanded.

J: TRBJ1-3
V: TRBV7-9
size: .
D: .
length: 13
CDR3: CASSRDAGNTIYF
DNA: TGTGCCAGCAGTAGGGACGCCGGAAACACCATATATTTT

J: TRBJ2-1
V: TRBV13
size: .
D: .
length: 14
CDR3: CASSLPDTYNEQFF
DNA: TGTGCCAGCAGCTTACCGGATACCTACAATGAGCAGTTCTTC

J: TRBJ2-1
V: TRBV3-1/TRBV3-2
size: .
D: TRBD1
length: 17
CDR3: CASSYPPGQGSVDEQFF
DNA: TGTGCCAGCAGCTACCCGCCGGGACAGGGGAGTGTAGATGAGCAGTTCTTC

J: TRBJ2-5
V: TRBV7-8
size: few
D: TRBD2
length: 19
CDR3: CASSLVSVGLAEYQETQYF
DNA: TGTGCCAGCAGCTTAGTGTCTGTAGGACTAGCGGAATACCAAGAGACCCAGTACTTC

J: TRBJ1-4
V: TRBV5-8
size: .
D: TRBD1
length: 17
CDR3: CASSLPGQGRSNEKLFF
DNA: TGTGCCAGCAGCCTTCCCGGACAGGGGCGATCTAATGAAAAACTGTTTTTT

J: TRBJ2-3
V: TRBV6-5
size: .
D: TRBD1
length: 16
CDR3: CASSYSGTGRTDTQYF
DNA: TGTGCCAGCAGTTACTCCGGGACAGGGAGGACAGATACGCAGTATTTT

J: TRBJ2-5
V: TRBV7-9
size: .
D: TRBD2
length: 16
CDR3: CASSLGSAGGPGTQYF
DNA: TGTGCCAGCAGCCTGGGGTCTGCGGGGGGGCCCGGGACCCAGTACTTC

J: TRBJ2-1
V: TRBV4-2
size: .
D: .
length: 16
CDR3: CASSHIGRGPYNEQFF
DNA: TGTGCCAGCAGCCACATAGGCAGGGGCCCTTACAATGAGCAGTTCTTC

J: TRBJ1-1
V: TRBV2
size: .
D: .
length: 15
CDR3: CASSGKAGVNTEAFF
DNA: TGTGCCAGCAGTGGGAAGGCAGGGGTTAACACTGAAGCTTTCTTT

J: TRBJ1-2
V: TRBV5-1
size: few
D: TRBD1
length: 15
CDR3: CASSLTDKGAYGYTF
DNA: TGCGCCAGCAGCTTGACTGACAAGGGGGCCTATGGCTACACCTTC

J: TRBJ1-1
V: TRBV5-6
size: .
D: .
length: 15
CDR3: CASSPAQHSNTEAFF
DNA: TGTGCCAGCAGTCCTGCCCAACATAGTAACACTGAAGCTTTCTTT

J: TRBJ2-3
V: TRBV5-5
size: .
D: .
length: 13
CDR3: CASSKQGTDTQYF
DNA: TGTGCCAGCAGCAAACAGGGCACAGATACGCAGTATTTT

J: TRBJ2-2
V: TRBV29-1
size: .
D: .
length: 13
CDR3: CSVSVWDPGELFF
DNA: TGCAGCGTTTCCGTCTGGGATCCCGGGGAGCTGTTTTTT

J: TRBJ1-3
V: TRBV6-5
size: .
D: TRBD1
length: 16
CDR3: CASSSTSTGAGNTIYF
DNA: TGTGCCAGCAGTTCCACCTCGACAGGGGCTGGAAACACCATATATTTT

J: TRBJ2-7
V: TRBV7-9
size: .
D: .
length: 15
CDR3: CASSLAGTTNYEQYF
DNA: TGTGCCAGCAGCTTAGCCGGCACAACTAACTACGAGCAGTACTTC

J: TRBJ2-6
V: TRBV18
size: .
D: TRBD1
length: 16
CDR3: CASSPRTGDGANVLTF
DNA: TGTGCCAGCTCGCCACGAACAGGGGACGGGGCCAACGTCCTGACTTTC

J: TRBJ2-5
V: TRBV6-5
size: .
D: TRBD2
length: 16
CDR3: CASSYGTSGGEETQYF
DNA: TGTGCCAGCAGTTACGGGACTAGCGGGGGGGAAGAGACCCAGTACTTC

J: TRBJ1-5
V: TRBV19
size: .
D: .
length: 15
CDR3: CASSIDLGANQPQHF
DNA: TGTGCCAGTAGTATAGATCTTGGGGCTAATCAGCCCCAGCATTTT

J: TRBJ1-2
V: TRBV19
size: .
D: .
length: 16
CDR3: CATLIPSGGIYYGYTF
DNA: TGTGCCACCTTGATACCCTCGGGAGGAATCTACTATGGCTACACCTTC

J: TRBJ2-1
V: TRBV3-1/TRBV3-2
size: .
D: TRBD2
length: 16
CDR3: CASSLAGTSFYNEQFF
DNA: TGTGCCAGCAGCCTTGCCGGGACTAGCTTCTACAATGAGCAGTTCTTC

J: TRBJ1-5
V: TRBV7-8
size: .
D: .
length: 15
CDR3: CASSLEPGNNQPQHF
DNA: TGTGCCAGCAGCTTAGAACCAGGGAACAATCAGCCCCAGCATTTT

J: TRBJ1-4
V: TRBV5-1
size: .
D: .
length: 18
CDR3: CASSLGGRTDRTNEKLFF
DNA: TGCGCCAGCAGCTTGGGAGGTCGGACAGACCGAACTAATGAAAAACTGTTTTTT

J: TRBJ2-3
V: TRBV19
size: .
D: TRBD2
length: 15
CDR3: CASSPGTRATDTQYF
DNA: TGTGCCAGTAGTCCCGGGACTAGAGCCACAGATACGCAGTATTTT

J: TRBJ1-2
V: TRBV3-1/TRBV3-2
size: .
D: .
length: 13
CDR3: CASSLDRLAGYTF
DNA: TGTGCCAGCAGCCTGGACAGACTTGCTGGCTACACCTTC

J: TRBJ1-3
V: TRBV18
size: .
D: .
length: 16
CDR3: CASSPSQVGYGNTIYF
DNA: TGTGCCAGCTCACCCTCACAGGTCGGGTATGGAAACACCATATATTTT

J: TRBJ1-2
V: TRBV2
size: .
D: .
length: 14
CDR3: CASSRNRDNYGYTF
DNA: TGTGCCAGCAGCCGGAACCGGGACAACTATGGCTACACCTTC

J: TRBJ1-2
V: TRBV7-9
size: .
D: .
length: 15
CDR3: CASSGLGALEDGYTF
DNA: TGTGCCAGCAGCGGACTGGGGGCATTGGAGGATGGCTACACCTTC

J: TRBJ2-5
V: TRBV3-1/TRBV3-2
size: few
D: .
length: 15
CDR3: CASSPTGDERETQYF
DNA: TGTGCCAGCAGCCCCACGGGGGATGAGCGAGAGACCCAGTACTTC

J: TRBJ2-3
V: TRBV6-5
size: .
D: TRBD1
length: 14
CDR3: CASNRDRGTDTQYF
DNA: TGTGCCAGCAACCGGGACAGGGGTACAGATACGCAGTATTTT

J: TRBJ2-3
V: TRBV9
size: .
D: .
length: 16
CDR3: CASSVLTGPATDTQYF
DNA: TGTGCCAGCAGCGTTCTAACGGGACCAGCTACAGATACGCAGTATTTT

J: TRBJ2-5
V: TRBV27
size: few
D: .
length: 13
CDR3: CASRLTGGETQYF
DNA: TGTGCCAGCAGACTAACCGGTGGGGAGACCCAGTACTTC

J: TRBJ1-2
V: TRBV25-1
size: .
D: .
length: 13
CDR3: CASSEVSGDGYTF
DNA: TGTGCCAGCAGTGAGGTGTCAGGGGATGGCTACACCTTC